This note documents a single T cell receptor beta chain sequence. Its antigen is still unknown. This sample is drawn from a study of T cell repertoires in cytomegalovirus infection. TCRdb recomputed calls from the reads with MiXCR, one row per CDR3 protein. The table lists hundreds of thousands of distinct CDR3 sequences, about 33% of them singletons. The source of this sequence is a human donor in good health (CMV status not recorded). Some clones in this sample may be carry-over from other donors' samples. Sequencing used cultured PBMCs, obtained from culture after CMV antigen stimulation.

The CDR3 region has the DNA TGTGCCAGCAGCCCCACCGCCCCGCACGAGCAGTACTTC. Translating gives CASSPTAPHEQYF. The chain links TRBV12-3 or TRBV12-4 to TRBJ2-7; no definite D call. This CDR3 region has 13 residues. V gave up 6 bases and J gave up 5 bases, with 14 bases separating them.